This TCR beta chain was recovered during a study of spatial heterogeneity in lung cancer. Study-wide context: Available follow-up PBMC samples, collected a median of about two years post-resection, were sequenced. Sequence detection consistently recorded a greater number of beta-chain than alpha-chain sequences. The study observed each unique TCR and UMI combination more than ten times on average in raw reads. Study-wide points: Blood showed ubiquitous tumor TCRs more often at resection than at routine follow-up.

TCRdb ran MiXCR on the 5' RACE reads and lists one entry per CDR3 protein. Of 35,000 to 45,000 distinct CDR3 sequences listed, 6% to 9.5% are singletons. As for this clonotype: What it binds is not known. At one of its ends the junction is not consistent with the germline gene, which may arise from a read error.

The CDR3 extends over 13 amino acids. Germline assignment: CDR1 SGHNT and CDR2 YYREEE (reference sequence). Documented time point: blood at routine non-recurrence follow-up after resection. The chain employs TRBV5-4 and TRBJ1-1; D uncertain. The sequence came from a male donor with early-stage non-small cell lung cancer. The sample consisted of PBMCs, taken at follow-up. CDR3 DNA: TGTGCCAGCACCTTGGATCAGAACACTGAAGCTTTCTTT. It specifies CASTLDQNTEAFF.